What follows are 32 T cell receptor beta chains derived from one specimen sequenced in a study of blood T cell repertoires in COVID-19. Here immunoSEQ multiplex PCR was the method, and the copy in TCRdb shows in-frame clones only, minus some. The sample holds about 200,000 clones, about 86% seen once. The sample was PBMCs or T cells enriched from blood (not recorded which). These receptors came from a middle-aged woman with acute COVID-19.

The chain recombines TRBV18 with TRBJ2-7, with TRBD2 identical over 9 bases. The germline gives CDR1 KGHSH, CDR2 LQKENI. This CDR3 contains 13 residues. V gave up 3 bases and J gave up 7 bases; unmatched junction bases: 4. DNA of the CDR3: TGTGCCAGCTCACCGTACCTAGCGGGGGAGCAGTACTTC. This gives the protein CASSPYLAGEQYF.

There are a few counts of this clone. The CDR3 DNA reads TGTGCCAGCAGCCAATATCGAGGTGTCACTAGCGGTACCTACAATGAGCAGTTCTTC. Protein sequence: CASSQYRGVTSGTYNEQFF. This chain links TRBV3-1 (or the pseudogene TRBV3-2) with TRBJ2-1, with 8 bases matching TRBD2. Germline CDR1 LGHDT, CDR2 YNNKEL (reference sequence). CDR3 length: 19 amino acids. The junction had 14 bases not matched to a gene; V was cut back by 2 bases and J by 2 bases.

The chain carries TRBV9 and TRBJ1-1; D not certain. The CDR3 is 13 residues long. Trimming removed 2 bases at V and 3 bases at J, with 8 bases between. The V gene's germline CDR1 is SGDLS and CDR2 YYNGEE. CDR3 sequence: CASSVGLYTEAFF. Here the CDR3 DNA reads TGTGCCAGCAGCGTCGGTTTATACACTGAAGCTTTCTTT.

This clone was found a few times. The chain combines TRBV18 with TRBJ2-3; D not certain. The germline V and J ends were trimmed by 0 bases and 7 bases, with 8 bases remaining between them. This CDR3 has 13 amino acids. Germline V gene sequence: CDR1 KGHSH, CDR2 LQKENI. In nucleotides, the CDR3 is TGTGCCAGCTCACCACCTCCCTCGTATACGCAGTATTTT. This translates into CASSPPPSYTQYF.

The CDR3 is CASIGVGRARLGLNYGYTF. The CDR3, as DNA: TGTGCCAGCATTGGAGTGGGCAGGGCCCGTTTAGGGCTTAACTATGGCTACACCTTC. The V and J genes are TRBV28 and TRBJ1-2; weak D call: TRBD1 (5 bases). V gave up 7 bases and J gave up 1 base, with 28 bases separating them. The CDR3 covers 19 residues. The germline CDR1 and CDR2 sequences are MDHEN and SYDVKM.

CDR3 sequence: CASSLPRDFLRGYTF. As DNA, the CDR3 is TGTGCCAGCAGTTTACCCCGGGACTTTTTACGTGGCTACACCTTC. This sequence joins TRBV27 and TRBJ1-2; TRBD1 might be the D (5 bases). CDR1 is MNHEY, CDR2 SMNVEV, per germline (reference sequence). This CDR3 comprises 15 residues. Trimming pared 2 bases from V and 7 bases from J, leaving 17 bases between.

The rearrangement links TRBV19 to TRBJ2-5; D possibly corresponds to TRBD1 (5 bases). Germline CDR1 LNHDA, CDR2 SQIVND (reference sequence). With 4 bases removed from V and 12 bases from J, the gap between germline ends came to 9 bases. The CDR3 loop spans 10 amino acids. The CDR3 region has the DNA TGTGCCAGTAGTAACAGGAACGAGTACTTC. This codes for CASSNRNEYF.

The count of this clone is one. The gene calls are TRBV3-1 (or the pseudogene TRBV3-2) and TRBJ2-4, with D hard to call. CDR1 is LGHDT and CDR2 is YNNKEL in the germline V gene (reference sequence). V lost 0 bases to trimming and J lost 0 bases, with 9 bases between them. This CDR3 is 16 amino acids long. This CDR3 is CASSQDRTLAKNIQYF. The CDR3, as DNA: TGTGCCAGCAGCCAAGATAGAACTCTAGCCAAAAACATTCAGTACTTC.

This chain uses TRBV18 with TRBJ2-3; no definite D call. Between the trimmed V and J ends, which lost 6 bases and 13 bases, there was a span of 26 bases. The CDR3 extends over 15 amino acids. In germline, CDR1 is KGHSH, CDR2 LQKENI. The DNA for the CDR3 is TGTGCCAGCTCGCCCGACCTCGGTCCCTCCGAGGCCAAGTATTTT. This encodes CASSPDLGPSEAKYF.

The chain joins TRBV7-9 to TRBJ2-7; D is unclear. The CDR3 length is 13 residues. Trimming removed 4 bases at V and 4 bases at J, with 11 bases between. Looked up from germline, CDR1 is SEHNR and CDR2 is FQNEAQ (reference sequence). The CDR3, as DNA: TGTGCCAGCAGCTACCGACGGAGTTACGAGCAGTACTTC. It encodes CASSYRRSYEQYF.

The CDR3 is CASGQGGIGGELFF. The DNA of the CDR3 is TGTGCCAGCGGACAGGGGGGTATCGGCGGGGAGCTGTTTTTT. The chain uses TRBV28 and TRBJ2-2; 10 nucleotides match TRBD1. Looked up from germline, CDR1 is MDHEN and CDR2 is SYDVKM. Germline trimming cut 8 bases from V and 7 bases from J; bases unmatched to any gene: 7. This CDR3 has 14 residues.

The J gene is TRBJ2-7, the V gene TRBV30; 11 nucleotides align to TRBD1. The junction had 18 bases not matched to a gene; V was cut back by 2 bases and J by 6 bases. The CDR3 length is 18 residues. Germline CDR1 and CDR2: GTSNPN and SVGIG (reference sequence). The DNA of the CDR3 is TGTGCCTGGAGTCGGTACTTCGGGGACAGGGGGATAGATCGCGAGCAGTACTTC. Its translation: CAWSRYFGDRGIDREQYF.

This clone has just one count. V gene TRBV27 combines with J gene TRBJ1-1; D possibly corresponds to TRBD1 (5 bases). V was clipped by 8 bases and J by 6 bases, with 16 bases between them. The germline CDR1 and CDR2 sequences are MNHEY and SMNVEV (reference sequence). This CDR3 contains 13 residues. The CDR3: CASLDTAGAEAFF. The CDR3 bases are TGTGCCAGCTTGGACACCGCGGGGGCTGAAGCTTTCTTT.

This chain connects TRBV15 to TRBJ2-1; the match to TRBD2 covers 8 bases. CDR1 and CDR2 (germline): LNHNV, YYDKDF (reference sequence). The CDR3 has 16 residues. V was clipped by 5 bases and J by 4 bases; unmatched bases: 10. CDR3 amino acids: CATSGRISGSYNEQFF. CDR3 DNA: TGTGCCACCAGCGGGAGGATCAGCGGGAGTTACAATGAGCAGTTCTTC.

This clone was detected only once. V and J are TRBV7-9 and TRBJ2-3; TRBD2 aligns across 7 bases. There are 14 residues in the CDR3. V was pared by 4 bases and J by 5 bases, with 6 bases of the junction left unmatched. The germline V gene encodes CDR1 SEHNR and CDR2 FQNEAQ (reference sequence). CDR3 in DNA: TGTGCCAGCAGCTGGACTAGTGTGGTAGATACGCAGTATTTT. Translated: CASSWTSVVDTQYF.

The J gene is TRBJ2-1, the V gene TRBV5-4; 7 nucleotides agree with TRBD2. Germline-derived CDR1 and CDR2 are SGHNT and YYREEE (reference sequence). The trim removed 4 bases at V and 0 bases at J, leaving 16 bases unmatched. CDR3 size: 19 residues. The CDR3 DNA follows: TGTGCCAGCAGCCCGACGACTAGCTCAAGCGGAGGCTCCTACAATGAGCAGTTCTTC. Its protein product is CASSPTTSSSGGSYNEQFF.

The chain combines TRBV11-2 with TRBJ2-7; 8 bases are a match to TRBD2. The trim removed 4 bases at V and 0 bases at J, leaving 11 bases unmatched. CDR3 length: 17 amino acids. The V gene's germline CDR1 is SGHAT and CDR2 FQNNGV. The CDR3 coding sequence is TGTGCCAGCAGCTCCTTTTTCGTAGGGACTAGCTCCTACGAGCAGTACTTC. Its protein product is CASSSFFVGTSSYEQYF.

The chain links TRBV14 to TRBJ2-5, with 15 bases identical to TRBD2. Germline V gene lookup returns CDR1 SGHDN and CDR2 FVKESK. The CDR3 loop spans 17 amino acids. V gave up 5 bases and J gave up 4 bases; unmatched junction bases: 8. The CDR3 DNA reads as TGTGCCAGCAGCAAAAGCAGGACTAGCGGGAGGGCAGAGACCCAGTACTTC. The encoded protein is CASSKSRTSGRAETQYF.

This clone was observed once. V and J are TRBV11-2 and TRBJ1-6; TRBD1 matches 7 bases. CDR1 and CDR2 from the germline V gene are SGHAT and FQNNGV. This CDR3 is built from 13 residues. V lost 5 bases to trimming and J lost 13 bases; unmatched junction nucleotides: 8. The CDR3 loop is CASSLGGQRPLHF. The CDR3 DNA reads TGTGCCAGCAGCCTCGGGGGACAGCGCCCCCTCCACTTT.

This chain joins TRBV28 and TRBJ2-1; 8 bases are shared with TRBD2. CDR1 is MDHEN, CDR2 SYDVKM, per germline. V lost 6 bases and J lost 12; bases outside the gene matches: 13. This CDR3 is built from 14 residues. CDR3 nucleotide sequence: TGTGCCAGCAGCCGGGGGGGGCCCGAACAACGGCAGTTCTTC. It is translated as CASSRGGPEQRQFF.

The genes are TRBV5-1 and TRBJ2-5; the D gene is possibly TRBD1 (6 bases). This CDR3 contains 16 residues. V gave up 0 bases and J gave up 2 bases, with 14 bases separating them. Germline CDR1 and CDR2: SGHRS and YFSETQ. CDR3 bases: TGCGCCAGCAGCTTGGGCGGACAGTCAACGCAAGAGACCCAGTACTTC. This translates into CASSLGGQSTQETQYF. Complete variable domain (other parts from reference TRBV5-1 and TRBJ2-5): KAGVTQTPRYLIKTRGQQVTLSCSPISGHRSVSWYQQTPGQGLQFLFEYFSETQRNKGNFPGRFSGRQFSNSRSEMNVSTLELGDSALYLCASSLGGQSTQETQYFGPGTRLLVL.

The chain combines TRBV27 with TRBJ2-5, with TRBD2 matching 7 bases. The CDR3 spans 16 residues. The V segment lost 2 bases and the J segment 5 bases; nucleotides outside the gene matches: 11. Germline loops: CDR1 MNHEY, CDR2 SMNVEV (reference sequence). CDR3 DNA sequence: TGTGCCAGCAGTTTAGGGGGGGATTCTTGGTCGGAGACCCAGTACTTC. Its protein is CASSLGGDSWSETQYF.

The rearrangement uses TRBV12-3 or TRBV12-4 and TRBJ1-2; tentatively, D is TRBD1 (5 bases). Trimming stripped 6 bases from V and 4 bases from J, with 12 bases between. This CDR3 is built from 13 residues. The CDR3 protein is CASSPDTGYGYTF. Here the CDR3 DNA reads TGTGCCAGCAGCCCAGACACAGGCTATGGCTACACCTTC.

The chain joins TRBV6-2 or TRBV6-3 to TRBJ2-7; 8 nucleotides line up with TRBD2. CDR1 MNHEY and CDR2 SVGEGT come from the germline V gene. Trimming at V came to 5 bases and at J to 6 bases, leaving 9 bases not matched to a gene. The CDR3 has 14 residues. The DNA for the CDR3 is TGTGCCAGCAGTCGGGCTAGCGGGCCCTCCGAGCAGTACTTC. Translating it yields CASSRASGPSEQYF.

The chain's CDR3 is CASSPTGVGETQYF. The CDR3 DNA is TGTGCCAGCAGCCCCACAGGGGTCGGCGAGACCCAGTACTTC. The chain carries TRBV7-3 and TRBJ2-5; 7 nucleotides agree with TRBD1. Germline CDR1 and CDR2: SGHTA and FQGTGA. V was pared by 5 bases and J by 5 bases, with 8 bases of the junction left unmatched. The CDR3 runs to 14 residues.

This sequence joins TRBV7-8 and TRBJ1-5, with D tentatively TRBD1 (5 bases). V was shortened by 1 base and J by 3 bases, with 16 bases between the two germline ends. Germline CDR1 reads SGHVS; CDR2 reads FQNEAQ. The length of the CDR3 is 17 residues. The CDR3 coding sequence is TGTGCCAGCAGCTTAGTAAGGGGTCTAGGGGACAATCAGCCCCAGCATTTT. As protein: CASSLVRGLGDNQPQHF.

The rearrangement uses TRBV4-2 and TRBJ2-1, with 13 bases matching TRBD2. The CDR3 loop spans 16 amino acids. Germline trimming cut 4 bases from V and 8 bases from J; bases unmatched to any gene: 8. CDR1 LGHNA and CDR2 YNFKEQ come from the germline V gene. The CDR3 nucleotides are TGTGCCAGCAGCCGAAGGGGAACTAGCGGGAGGGATGAGCAGTTCTTC. It yields the protein CASSRRGTSGRDEQFF.

The gene calls are TRBV27 and TRBJ1-6, with 7 positions matching TRBD1. V dropped 3 bases and J dropped 5; count of bases not matched to a gene: 4. Germline V gives CDR1 MNHEY, CDR2 SMNVEV (reference sequence). The CDR3 totals 15 residues. CDR3 in DNA: TGTGCCAGCAGTTTCTCCGGGACAGATAATTCACCCCTCCACTTT. Translated, it gives CASSFSGTDNSPLHF.

This clone occurred a few times. The chain employs TRBV6-2 or TRBV6-3 and TRBJ2-7; 8 bases fit TRBD1. The CDR3 loop spans 15 amino acids. In germline, CDR1 is MNHEY, CDR2 SVGEGT. J was trimmed by 4 bases and V by 6 bases; bases with no gene match: 11. The CDR3 DNA follows: TGTGCCAGCAGCTCACAGGGGGTATCATTTTACGAGCAGTACTTC. Its protein product is CASSSQGVSFYEQYF.

This sequence joins TRBV3-1 (or the pseudogene TRBV3-2) and TRBJ1-2; weak D call: TRBD1 (6 bases). The CDR3 has 16 residues. Germline V gene data show CDR1 as LGHDT and CDR2 as YNNKEL (reference sequence). The V and J ends lost 0 bases and 2 bases respectively, with 13 bases between them. DNA of the CDR3: TGTGCCAGCAGCCAAGACAGGGGCCGAGGGAACTATGGCTACACCTTC. Translating it yields CASSQDRGRGNYGYTF.

This chain joins TRBV7-9 and TRBJ2-5; 10 positions match TRBD2. CDR3 length equals 17 residues. V lost 7 bases and J lost 7; bases outside the gene matches: 18. From germline, CDR1 is SEHNR and CDR2 FQNEAQ (reference sequence). The CDR3 is CASTRSGTSASGGTQYF. DNA of the CDR3: TGTGCCAGCACCCGTTCCGGGACTAGCGCCTCAGGGGGGACCCAGTACTTC. The full variable domain, rest sourced from reference TRBV7-9 and TRBJ2-5, is DTGVSQNPRHKITKRGQNVTFRCDPISEHNRLYWYRQTLGQGPEFLTYFQNEAQLEKSRLLSDRFSAERPKGSFSTLEIQRTEQGDSAMYLCASTRSGTSASGGTQYFGPGTRLLVL.

In this sample, this clone turned up once. The chain links TRBV19 to TRBJ1-2; D is uncertain. Trimming cost V 10 bases and J 8 bases, with 14 bases left between them. Germline V CDR1 and CDR2: LNHDA, SQIVND (reference sequence). The CDR3 totals 11 residues. The CDR3 DNA sequence: TGTGCCACTACCGGGATGGCCGGCTACACCTTC. It specifies CATTGMAGYTF.